This passage covers 15 T cell receptor beta chains from one sample sequenced in a study of identical twins. TCRdb re-analysed the 5' RACE reads in MiXCR, keeping a single row per CDR3 protein. The sample includes some 1,700,000 distinct CDR3 sequences, about 32% of them seen just once. The sequencing sample was made of cord blood. These receptors originate from a newborn girl in good health.

This clonotype was picked up one time. The rearrangement uses TRBV5-1 and TRBJ2-2, with D unclear. This CDR3 contains 14 residues. The germline gives CDR1 SGHRS, CDR2 YFSETQ. The V and J ends lost 5 bases and 0 bases respectively, with 8 bases between them. CDR3 bases: TGCGCCAGCAGAGGGCCTACGAACACCGGGGAGCTGTTTTTT. It encodes CASRGPTNTGELFF.

The genes are TRBV5-6 and TRBJ2-4; 9 positions match TRBD1. This CDR3 spans 16 amino acids. The V and J ends lost 1 base and 0 bases, in that order; junction bases with no gene match: 2. CDR1 is SGHDT and CDR2 is YYEEEE in the germline V gene. CDR3 loop: CASSLNRGLAKNIQYF. CDR3 in DNA: TGTGCCAGCAGCTTGAACAGGGGGCTAGCCAAAAACATTCAGTACTTC.

There are many counts of this clonotype. J is TRBJ1-2 and V is TRBV9, with 8 bases identical to TRBD1. Per germline, CDR1 SGDLS and CDR2 YYNGEE. Germline trimming cut 3 bases from V and 4 bases from J; bases unmatched to any gene: 5. This CDR3 is built from 14 residues. CDR3 bases: TGTGCCAGCAGCGAGAGAACAGGGGGCTATGGCTACACCTTC. Translated: CASSERTGGYGYTF.

This clonotype was found a few times. This rearrangement joins TRBV20-1 to TRBJ2-7; TRBD2 aligns across 10 bases. This CDR3 is 15 amino acids long. Germline V lookup: CDR1 DFQATT, CDR2 SNEGSKA (reference sequence). Trimming at V came to 6 bases and at J to 3 bases, leaving 11 bases not matched to a gene. The CDR3 loop reads CSAWGVLAGFYEQYF. CDR3 coding DNA: TGCAGTGCCTGGGGTGTACTAGCGGGGTTCTACGAGCAGTACTTC.

The chain is built from TRBV25-1 and TRBJ1-4; tentative D call: TRBD1 (6 bases). This CDR3 is 16 amino acids long. V dropped 2 bases and J dropped 5 bases, with 15 bases sitting between them. Germline V gene data show CDR1 as MGHDK and CDR2 as SYGVNS. The DNA of the CDR3 is TGTGCCAGCAGTGAAGAGGGAAGGGGGGACAATGAAAAACTGTTTTTT. Amino acid sequence: CASSEEGRGDNEKLFF.

The chain combines TRBV14 with TRBJ1-2, with no clear D. The CDR3 is 14 amino acids. The V gene lost 3 bases and the J gene lost 6 bases, with 14 bases spanning the gap. CDR1 and CDR2 (germline): SGHDN, FVKESK. CDR3 sequence (DNA): TGTGCCAGCAGCCACGCGGGATTCTTCGATGGCTACACCTTC. It translates to CASSHAGFFDGYTF.

The V call is TRBV7-9, the J call TRBJ2-1, with TRBD2 identical over 9 bases. The CDR3 runs 16 residues. Germline trimming cut 5 bases from V and 3 bases from J; bases unmatched to any gene: 8. The germline gives CDR1 SEHNR, CDR2 FQNEAQ (reference sequence). CDR3 residues: CASSPFGTSSYNEQFF. CDR3 DNA sequence: TGTGCCAGCAGCCCTTTCGGGACTAGCAGCTACAATGAGCAGTTCTTC.

The chain combines TRBV7-2 with TRBJ2-3; 11 bases agree with TRBD2. Germline-derived CDR1 and CDR2 are SGHTA and FQGNSA. The trim removed 5 bases at V and 7 bases at J, leaving 11 bases unmatched. The CDR3 runs to 16 residues. The CDR3 nucleotides read TGTGCCAGCAGCCCCTCCCCACTAGCGGGGGTGAATACGCAGTATTTT. Translation: CASSPSPLAGVNTQYF.

The rearrangement links TRBV7-2 to TRBJ1-1; maybe TRBD1 (5 bases). The CDR3 runs 16 residues. Looked up from germline, CDR1 is SGHTA and CDR2 is FQGNSA. Trimming pared 5 bases from V and 1 base from J, leaving 17 bases between. The CDR3 bases are TGTGCCAGCAGCAAACCGGGACGAAGGAGGAACACTGAAGCTTTCTTT. It encodes CASSKPGRRRNTEAFF.

This clonotype was observed a few times. The J gene is TRBJ2-1, the V gene TRBV12-3 or TRBV12-4; 13 nucleotides agree with TRBD2. The J call may be mistaken, given a closer DNA end match to TRBJ2-7. CDR3 length: 15 amino acids. The CDR3 nucleotides are TGTGCCAGCAGTAAGACTAGCGGGGGGTACAATGAGCAGTACTTC. Protein product: CASSKTSGGYNEQYF.

V gene TRBV20-1 combines with J gene TRBJ2-7; 7 bases map to TRBD1. Losses at the gene ends were 0 bases for V and 5 bases for J; bases not matched to a gene: 7. CDR3 length: 14 residues. The germline gives CDR1 DFQATT, CDR2 SNEGSKA (reference sequence). The CDR3 sequence: CSARERTGGHEQYF. CDR3 sequence (DNA): TGCAGTGCTAGAGAACGGACAGGCGGCCACGAGCAGTACTTC.

This clonotype was detected a few times. This chain uses TRBV20-1 with TRBJ1-1; D is perhaps TRBD1 (6 bases). CDR3 length: 14 residues. Trimming shortened V by 6 bases and J by 1 base, and 15 bases separated the two germline ends. Looked up from germline, CDR1 is DFQATT and CDR2 is SNEGSKA (reference sequence). CDR3 nucleotide sequence: TGCAGTGCAAGGGGACACCAAAGGAACACTGAAGCTTTCTTT. Its protein is CSARGHQRNTEAFF.

The CDR3, as DNA: TGCAGTGCTAGAGATCTTTTGGGGACAGGGGAGACAGATACGCAGTATTTT. Translated, it gives CSARDLLGTGETDTQYF. V gene TRBV20-1 combines with J gene TRBJ2-3; 10 bases are shared with TRBD1. Germline V lookup: CDR1 DFQATT, CDR2 SNEGSKA (reference sequence). V trimming: 0 bases; J trimming: 3 bases; junction bases outside the gene matches: 9. The CDR3 is 17 amino acids.

The chain has TRBV9 and TRBJ1-1; D ambiguous. In germline, CDR1 is SGDLS, CDR2 YYNGEE. This CDR3 has 16 residues. V lost 4 bases, J lost 3 bases, and 19 bases lay in between. CDR3: CASSPAGNRMDTEAFF. The DNA for the CDR3 is TGTGCCAGCAGCCCGGCGGGGAACCGGATGGACACTGAAGCTTTCTTT.

The CDR3 DNA reads TGTGCCAGCGCCGAACTGAAAGAGACCCAGTACTTC. Translated: CASAELKETQYF. This chain links TRBV13 with TRBJ2-5; unclear D gene. The CDR3 runs 12 residues. Deletions cut 8 bases from V and 3 bases from J, with 10 bases between. Germline CDR1 PRHDT, CDR2 FYEKMQ (reference sequence).